This TCR beta chain was captured by sequencing in a study of PD-L1 blockade in urothelial cancer. Whole-study context: Analyses used blood from 3 weeks (second dose) and 6 weeks after treatment start.

Germline V gene lookup returns CDR1 SGHRS and CDR2 YFSETQ. CDR3 size: 15 residues. With V trimmed by 4 bases and J by 5 bases, 7 bases remained unmatched. The repertoire was sequenced with immunoSEQ multiplex PCR; TCRdb's copy has only in-frame clones and lacks some. The sample carries some 120,000 clones, around 89% recorded once. Noted time point: peripheral blood 6 weeks after treatment start. The V call is TRBV5-1, the J call TRBJ2-5, with TRBD2 matching 11 bases. The TCR was taken from a man in his 60s with urothelial cancer. The material sequenced was PBMCs, taken around atezolizumab (anti-PD-L1) treatment. The CDR3 here is CASSPGTSGWETQYF. CDR3 DNA: TGCGCCAGCAGCCCCGGGACTAGCGGATGGGAGACCCAGTACTTC.